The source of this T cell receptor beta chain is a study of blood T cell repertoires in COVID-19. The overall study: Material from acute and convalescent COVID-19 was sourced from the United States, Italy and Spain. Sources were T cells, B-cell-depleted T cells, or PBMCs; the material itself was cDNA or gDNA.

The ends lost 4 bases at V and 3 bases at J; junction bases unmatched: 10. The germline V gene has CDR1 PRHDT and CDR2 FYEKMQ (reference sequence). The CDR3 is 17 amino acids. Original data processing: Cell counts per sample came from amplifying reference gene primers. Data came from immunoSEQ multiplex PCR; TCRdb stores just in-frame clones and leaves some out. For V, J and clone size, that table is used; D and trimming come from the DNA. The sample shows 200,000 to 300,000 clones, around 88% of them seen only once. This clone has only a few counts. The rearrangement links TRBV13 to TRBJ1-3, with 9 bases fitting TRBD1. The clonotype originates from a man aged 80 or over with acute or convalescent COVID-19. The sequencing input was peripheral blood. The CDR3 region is CASSSSGTGWSGNTIYF. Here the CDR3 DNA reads TGTGCCAGCAGCTCTTCCGGGACAGGGTGGAGTGGAAACACCATATATTTT.